The rows below give T cell receptor beta chains drawn from one sample of a study of CD8+ T cells in alopecia areata. TCRdb's table, derived via immunoSEQ multiplex PCR, lists solely in-frame clones and lacks some. The sample lists around 300,000 clones, 50% to 75% occurring once. The sample consisted of CD4+ T cells sorted from blood, taken between weeks 51 and 54, from a patient treated with tofacitinib. The receptors stem from a human donor with alopecia areata. Both conserved end residues are part of each CDR3. A D gene is named only where the DNA matches it firmly. Clone size is given for some rows only: seen once, a few or many times, or a class if the clone is expanded.

j_gene	v_gene	d_gene	abundance	CDR3nt	CDR3aa
TRBJ2-7	TRBV11-2	TRBD1	.	TGTGCCAGCAGCTCTCGACAGGGCTCCTACGAGCAGTACTTC	CASSSRQGSYEQYF
TRBJ2-1	TRBV5-6	.	.	TGTGCCAGCAGCTGGAGAGACAGGAATGAGCAGTTCTTC	CASSWRDRNEQFF
TRBJ2-7	TRBV6-5	.	.	TGTGCCAGCAGCATGACAGCATCCACCTACGAGCAGTACTTC	CASSMTASTYEQYF
TRBJ1-6	TRBV5-1	.	.	TGCGCCAGCAGCTTGGAGCAGCAGAATTCACCCCTCCACTTT	CASSLEQQNSPLHF
TRBJ2-3	TRBV29-1	TRBD2	few	TGCAGCGTTGAAGCCTCGGGACTAGCGGGGGGGCCCGGCACAGATACGCAGTATTTT	CSVEASGLAGGPGTDTQYF
TRBJ2-5	TRBV1	.	.	TGCACCAGCAGCCAAGCACCGGGGACCGGAGAGACCCAGTACTTC	CTSSQAPGTGETQYF
TRBJ2-2	TRBV9	TRBD1	.	TGTGCCAGCAGCGCACGGGACAGGGTGAACACCGGGGAGCTGTTTTTT	CASSARDRVNTGELFF
TRBJ2-5	TRBV14	TRBD2	.	TGTGCCAGCAGCCAAGAACTAGCGGGGGGCCCGTACCAAGAGACCCAGTACTTC	CASSQELAGGPYQETQYF
TRBJ2-3	TRBV30	.	.	TGTGCCTGGAGCGGGGCGAGGACAGATACGCAGTATTTT	CAWSGARTDTQYF
TRBJ2-1	TRBV15	.	.	TGTGCCACCAGCCGATCAGCCCACTCCTACAATGAGCAGTTCTTC	CATSRSAHSYNEQFF
TRBJ1-5	TRBV15	.	.	TGTGCCACCACCCCCCGGATGGATCAGCCCCAGCATTTT	CATTPRMDQPQHF
TRBJ2-5	TRBV7-9	TRBD1	few	TGTGCCAGCAGCACACATACAGGGGACGAGACCCAGTACTTC	CASSTHTGDETQYF
TRBJ1-2	TRBV30	.	.	TGTGCCCAGGGTCCCTATGGCTACACCTTC	CAQGPYGYTF
TRBJ1-1	TRBV29-1	TRBD1	.	TGCAGCGTCGGGGGGCAGGGGGCACTATCTGAAGCTTTCTTT	CSVGGQGALSEAFF
TRBJ1-1	TRBV11-1	.	.	TGTGCCAGCAGCCTGCAGGTGAACACTGAAGCTTTCTTT	CASSLQVNTEAFF
TRBJ2-7	TRBV6-6	TRBD1	.	TGTGCCAGCAGTTACGGGACAGGGCTGTATGAGCAGTACTTC	CASSYGTGLYEQYF
TRBJ1-3	TRBV25-1	.	few	TGTGCCAGCAGTGAAGTCCGGGGACGCTCTGGAAACACCATATATTTT	CASSEVRGRSGNTIYF
TRBJ2-1	TRBV30	TRBD2	.	TGTGCCTGGAGTGTAAGGCCGGGACTAGTCGGCTACAATGAGCAGTTCTTC	CAWSVRPGLVGYNEQFF
TRBJ1-2	TRBV2	TRBD1	many	TGTGCCAGCAGCGGACAGGGTACCTATGGCTACACCTTC	CASSGQGTYGYTF
TRBJ1-1	TRBV7-8	TRBD1	.	TGTGCCAGCAGTCTTAGGGACAGGATGAACACTGAAGCTTTCTTT	CASSLRDRMNTEAFF
TRBJ2-2	TRBV4-3	.	few	TGCGCCAGCGCGTATTTCGCGAACACCGGGGAGCTGTTTTTT	CASAYFANTGELFF
TRBJ2-5	TRBV7-2	.	.	TGTGCCAGCAGCCCTCTCGTTGGGGGACGGGGCGAAGAGACCCAGTACTTC	CASSPLVGGRGEETQYF
TRBJ1-2	TRBV30	.	.	TGTGCCTGGAGTGATGACCTACGCTATGGCTACACCTTC	CAWSDDLRYGYTF
TRBJ2-2	TRBV10-3	TRBD1	few	TGTGCCATCAGAGACAGGGGGCGAAACACCGGGGAGCTGTTTTTT	CAIRDRGRNTGELFF
TRBJ1-2	TRBV30	.	.	TGTGCCTGGAGTCCAGATTTGGAGAATTTGAGGGGCTACACCTTC	CAWSPDLENLRGYTF
TRBJ1-3	TRBV6-6	.	few	TGTGCCAGCAGCCGACAGACTGGAAACACCATATATTTT	CASSRQTGNTIYF